This is a list of T cell receptor beta chains from one sample in a study of cytomegalovirus exposure and HLA in healthy donors. This table comes from immunoSEQ multiplex PCR, and its TCRdb copy is limited to in-frame clones, with some not included. Altogether 150,000 to 200,000 clones are present, roughly 84% being singletons, with the ten largest covering around 7%. Sequences were obtained from PBMCs. The receptors shown here come from a man younger than 30 in good health and CMV-seropositive. Both conserved end residues are part of each CDR3. Fields, in order: V gene, J gene, clone size, D gene, CDR3 DNA, CDR3 protein. The D gene is left open where the match is weak. The size of a clone is reported for some rows only, either as once, few or many, or as a class for expanded clones.

TRBV7-2	TRBJ2-7	.	TRBD2	TGTGCCAGCAGCTTAGAGGGTTTTGGCGGGAGGTACGAGCAGTACTTC	CASSLEGFGGRYEQYF
TRBV29-1	TRBJ2-5	.	.	TGCAGCGTTGGGCTAGCGCCAATGGAGACCCAGTACTTC	CSVGLAPMETQYF
TRBV29-1	TRBJ2-4	.	.	TGCAGCGTCAGGCATGGGGGCGATTTGGGCCATGAGTACTTC	CSVRHGGDLGHEYF
TRBV29-1	TRBJ2-1	.	TRBD2	TGCAGCGTTGAGCCTGGGCTTGGCGGGAGCTTATTCTACAATGAGCAGTTCTTC	CSVEPGLGGSLFYNEQFF
TRBV29-1	TRBJ1-2	.	TRBD1	TGCAGCGTCCCTGGGACAGGGGCTGGCTACACCTTC	CSVPGTGAGYTF
TRBV27	TRBJ2-7	few	TRBD2	TGTGCCAGCAGTTTACTAGCGGGAGCAAGGGAGCAGTACTTC	CASSLLAGAREQYF
TRBV27	TRBJ2-7	.	TRBD2	TGTGCCAGCAGTCCTCGGACTAGCGGCTACGAGCAGTACTTC	CASSPRTSGYEQYF
TRBV2	TRBJ1-1	.	TRBD1	TGTGCCAGCAGTGAAACAGGGGCCACTGAAGCTTTCTTT	CASSETGATEAFF
TRBV9	TRBJ2-3	.	TRBD1	TGTGCCAGCAGCCCGCGACAGGGCTTCACAGATACGCAGTATTTT	CASSPRQGFTDTQYF
TRBV4-3	TRBJ2-2	once	.	TGCGCCAGCAGCCAAGATTGGAGGGAGGACACCGGGGAGCTGTTTTTT	CASSQDWREDTGELFF
TRBV18	TRBJ2-5	.	.	TGTGCCAGCTCACCAAGGCGGTCCCAAGAGACCCAGTACTTC	CASSPRRSQETQYF
TRBV29-1	TRBJ2-6	once	.	TGCAGCGTTGGCGACACCGGAGGCTCTGGGGCCAACGTCCTGACTTTC	CSVGDTGGSGANVLTF
TRBV2	TRBJ2-1	.	TRBD2	TGTGCCAGCAGTCCAGGCGGGAGGGTTTACAATGAGCAGTTCTTC	CASSPGGRVYNEQFF
TRBV28	TRBJ1-5	.	TRBD1	TGTGCCAGCAGTCCCGACAGGGTTTGGCAGCCCCAGCATTTT	CASSPDRVWQPQHF
TRBV6-5	TRBJ1-2	.	.	TGTGCCAGCAGTGAAAGACAGACATATGGCTACACCTTC	CASSERQTYGYTF
TRBV30	TRBJ2-7	.	.	TGTGCCTGGAGTGTCTCGCCAGGGGCCTACGAGCAGTACTTC	CAWSVSPGAYEQYF
TRBV9	TRBJ1-2	few	.	TGTGCCAGCAATACAGAGGGCTATGGCTACACCTTC	CASNTEGYGYTF
TRBV7-6	TRBJ2-7	.	TRBD2	TGTGCCAGCAGCCCCTCGGGGGGGGGTTTCGACGAGCAGTACTTC	CASSPSGGGFDEQYF
TRBV28	TRBJ1-2	.	TRBD1	TGTGCCAGCGGGACTAGGGACAGGGGGTACTATGGCTACACCTTC	CASGTRDRGYYGYTF
TRBV6-6	TRBJ1-3	once	.	TGTGCCAGCAGTTACTCGGGCAGCGGCTCTGGAAACACCATATATTTT	CASSYSGSGSGNTIYF
TRBV7-6	TRBJ2-7	.	TRBD2	TGTGCCAGCAGCTTAGTTCCCGCTAGCGGGAACGAGCAGTACTTC	CASSLVPASGNEQYF
TRBV6-1	TRBJ2-2	.	TRBD2	TGTGCCAGCAGTGGTGGACTAGCGGGAGGGACCGGGGAGCTGTTTTTT	CASSGGLAGGTGELFF
TRBV9	TRBJ2-6	.	TRBD1	TGTGCCAGCAGCTTCGGACAGGGGGTTCTATCTGGGGCCAACGTCCTGACTTTC	CASSFGQGVLSGANVLTF
TRBV11-3	TRBJ2-1	once	.	TGTGCCAGCAGCTTAGATGGGCCTTACAATGAGCAGTTCTTC	CASSLDGPYNEQFF
TRBV29-1	TRBJ1-1	.	.	TGCAGCGTTGTGCTAGGTCCTAACCCAGTAGCTTTCTTT	CSVVLGPNPVAFF
TRBV4-2	TRBJ2-6	once	.	TGTGCCAGCAGCCCGGTAAAGTCTGGGGCCAACGTCCTGACTTTC	CASSPVKSGANVLTF
TRBV10-3	TRBJ2-7	.	.	TGTGCCATCAGTGGGGGGCCGGGACTAAGTTGGAGGACCTACGAGCAGTACTTC	CAISGGPGLSWRTYEQYF
TRBV29-1	TRBJ2-2	.	.	TGCAGCGTTGGGGGGCTAAGCCCCACCGGGGAGCTGTTTTTT	CSVGGLSPTGELFF
TRBV5-1	TRBJ1-1	.	.	TGCGCCAGCAGCCGCAGGGGTGACACTGAAGCTTTCTTT	CASSRRGDTEAFF
TRBV28	TRBJ2-1	.	TRBD1	TGTGCCAGCAGTGCCCAGACAGGGGGCGGTGAGCAGTTCTTC	CASSAQTGGGEQFF
TRBV5-1	TRBJ2-1	.	TRBD2	TGCGCCAGCAGCTTGGACCTAGCGGGAGGGCCCTACAATGAGCAGTTCTTC	CASSLDLAGGPYNEQFF
TRBV11-1	TRBJ2-1	.	.	TGTGCCAGCAGCCGGAGGGGAGCTAATGAGCAGTTCTTC	CASSRRGANEQFF
TRBV28	TRBJ2-5	once	.	TGTGCCAGCAGTTCCCAAGGTATGCAGGCCCAAGAGACCCAGTACTTC	CASSSQGMQAQETQYF
TRBV19	TRBJ2-7	.	.	TGTGCCAGTACTGAGCAGGGGAGGGGCGAGCAGTACTTC	CASTEQGRGEQYF
TRBV2	TRBJ1-2	.	TRBD1	TGTGCCAGCAGCCAAACCGGGACAGGGGGCCTCTCCGGCTACACCTTC	CASSQTGTGGLSGYTF
TRBV10-3	TRBJ2-7	few	.	TGTGCCATCAGTGGCCAGGGGACCTACGAGCAGTACTTC	CAISGQGTYEQYF
TRBV5-4	TRBJ1-4	.	TRBD1	TGTGCCAGCAGCTTCCAGGGGGATAATGAAAAACTGTTTTTT	CASSFQGDNEKLFF
TRBV5-1	TRBJ1-4	.	.	TGCGCCAGCAGCGTGGGACGGGCAACTAATGAAAAACTGTTTTTT	CASSVGRATNEKLFF